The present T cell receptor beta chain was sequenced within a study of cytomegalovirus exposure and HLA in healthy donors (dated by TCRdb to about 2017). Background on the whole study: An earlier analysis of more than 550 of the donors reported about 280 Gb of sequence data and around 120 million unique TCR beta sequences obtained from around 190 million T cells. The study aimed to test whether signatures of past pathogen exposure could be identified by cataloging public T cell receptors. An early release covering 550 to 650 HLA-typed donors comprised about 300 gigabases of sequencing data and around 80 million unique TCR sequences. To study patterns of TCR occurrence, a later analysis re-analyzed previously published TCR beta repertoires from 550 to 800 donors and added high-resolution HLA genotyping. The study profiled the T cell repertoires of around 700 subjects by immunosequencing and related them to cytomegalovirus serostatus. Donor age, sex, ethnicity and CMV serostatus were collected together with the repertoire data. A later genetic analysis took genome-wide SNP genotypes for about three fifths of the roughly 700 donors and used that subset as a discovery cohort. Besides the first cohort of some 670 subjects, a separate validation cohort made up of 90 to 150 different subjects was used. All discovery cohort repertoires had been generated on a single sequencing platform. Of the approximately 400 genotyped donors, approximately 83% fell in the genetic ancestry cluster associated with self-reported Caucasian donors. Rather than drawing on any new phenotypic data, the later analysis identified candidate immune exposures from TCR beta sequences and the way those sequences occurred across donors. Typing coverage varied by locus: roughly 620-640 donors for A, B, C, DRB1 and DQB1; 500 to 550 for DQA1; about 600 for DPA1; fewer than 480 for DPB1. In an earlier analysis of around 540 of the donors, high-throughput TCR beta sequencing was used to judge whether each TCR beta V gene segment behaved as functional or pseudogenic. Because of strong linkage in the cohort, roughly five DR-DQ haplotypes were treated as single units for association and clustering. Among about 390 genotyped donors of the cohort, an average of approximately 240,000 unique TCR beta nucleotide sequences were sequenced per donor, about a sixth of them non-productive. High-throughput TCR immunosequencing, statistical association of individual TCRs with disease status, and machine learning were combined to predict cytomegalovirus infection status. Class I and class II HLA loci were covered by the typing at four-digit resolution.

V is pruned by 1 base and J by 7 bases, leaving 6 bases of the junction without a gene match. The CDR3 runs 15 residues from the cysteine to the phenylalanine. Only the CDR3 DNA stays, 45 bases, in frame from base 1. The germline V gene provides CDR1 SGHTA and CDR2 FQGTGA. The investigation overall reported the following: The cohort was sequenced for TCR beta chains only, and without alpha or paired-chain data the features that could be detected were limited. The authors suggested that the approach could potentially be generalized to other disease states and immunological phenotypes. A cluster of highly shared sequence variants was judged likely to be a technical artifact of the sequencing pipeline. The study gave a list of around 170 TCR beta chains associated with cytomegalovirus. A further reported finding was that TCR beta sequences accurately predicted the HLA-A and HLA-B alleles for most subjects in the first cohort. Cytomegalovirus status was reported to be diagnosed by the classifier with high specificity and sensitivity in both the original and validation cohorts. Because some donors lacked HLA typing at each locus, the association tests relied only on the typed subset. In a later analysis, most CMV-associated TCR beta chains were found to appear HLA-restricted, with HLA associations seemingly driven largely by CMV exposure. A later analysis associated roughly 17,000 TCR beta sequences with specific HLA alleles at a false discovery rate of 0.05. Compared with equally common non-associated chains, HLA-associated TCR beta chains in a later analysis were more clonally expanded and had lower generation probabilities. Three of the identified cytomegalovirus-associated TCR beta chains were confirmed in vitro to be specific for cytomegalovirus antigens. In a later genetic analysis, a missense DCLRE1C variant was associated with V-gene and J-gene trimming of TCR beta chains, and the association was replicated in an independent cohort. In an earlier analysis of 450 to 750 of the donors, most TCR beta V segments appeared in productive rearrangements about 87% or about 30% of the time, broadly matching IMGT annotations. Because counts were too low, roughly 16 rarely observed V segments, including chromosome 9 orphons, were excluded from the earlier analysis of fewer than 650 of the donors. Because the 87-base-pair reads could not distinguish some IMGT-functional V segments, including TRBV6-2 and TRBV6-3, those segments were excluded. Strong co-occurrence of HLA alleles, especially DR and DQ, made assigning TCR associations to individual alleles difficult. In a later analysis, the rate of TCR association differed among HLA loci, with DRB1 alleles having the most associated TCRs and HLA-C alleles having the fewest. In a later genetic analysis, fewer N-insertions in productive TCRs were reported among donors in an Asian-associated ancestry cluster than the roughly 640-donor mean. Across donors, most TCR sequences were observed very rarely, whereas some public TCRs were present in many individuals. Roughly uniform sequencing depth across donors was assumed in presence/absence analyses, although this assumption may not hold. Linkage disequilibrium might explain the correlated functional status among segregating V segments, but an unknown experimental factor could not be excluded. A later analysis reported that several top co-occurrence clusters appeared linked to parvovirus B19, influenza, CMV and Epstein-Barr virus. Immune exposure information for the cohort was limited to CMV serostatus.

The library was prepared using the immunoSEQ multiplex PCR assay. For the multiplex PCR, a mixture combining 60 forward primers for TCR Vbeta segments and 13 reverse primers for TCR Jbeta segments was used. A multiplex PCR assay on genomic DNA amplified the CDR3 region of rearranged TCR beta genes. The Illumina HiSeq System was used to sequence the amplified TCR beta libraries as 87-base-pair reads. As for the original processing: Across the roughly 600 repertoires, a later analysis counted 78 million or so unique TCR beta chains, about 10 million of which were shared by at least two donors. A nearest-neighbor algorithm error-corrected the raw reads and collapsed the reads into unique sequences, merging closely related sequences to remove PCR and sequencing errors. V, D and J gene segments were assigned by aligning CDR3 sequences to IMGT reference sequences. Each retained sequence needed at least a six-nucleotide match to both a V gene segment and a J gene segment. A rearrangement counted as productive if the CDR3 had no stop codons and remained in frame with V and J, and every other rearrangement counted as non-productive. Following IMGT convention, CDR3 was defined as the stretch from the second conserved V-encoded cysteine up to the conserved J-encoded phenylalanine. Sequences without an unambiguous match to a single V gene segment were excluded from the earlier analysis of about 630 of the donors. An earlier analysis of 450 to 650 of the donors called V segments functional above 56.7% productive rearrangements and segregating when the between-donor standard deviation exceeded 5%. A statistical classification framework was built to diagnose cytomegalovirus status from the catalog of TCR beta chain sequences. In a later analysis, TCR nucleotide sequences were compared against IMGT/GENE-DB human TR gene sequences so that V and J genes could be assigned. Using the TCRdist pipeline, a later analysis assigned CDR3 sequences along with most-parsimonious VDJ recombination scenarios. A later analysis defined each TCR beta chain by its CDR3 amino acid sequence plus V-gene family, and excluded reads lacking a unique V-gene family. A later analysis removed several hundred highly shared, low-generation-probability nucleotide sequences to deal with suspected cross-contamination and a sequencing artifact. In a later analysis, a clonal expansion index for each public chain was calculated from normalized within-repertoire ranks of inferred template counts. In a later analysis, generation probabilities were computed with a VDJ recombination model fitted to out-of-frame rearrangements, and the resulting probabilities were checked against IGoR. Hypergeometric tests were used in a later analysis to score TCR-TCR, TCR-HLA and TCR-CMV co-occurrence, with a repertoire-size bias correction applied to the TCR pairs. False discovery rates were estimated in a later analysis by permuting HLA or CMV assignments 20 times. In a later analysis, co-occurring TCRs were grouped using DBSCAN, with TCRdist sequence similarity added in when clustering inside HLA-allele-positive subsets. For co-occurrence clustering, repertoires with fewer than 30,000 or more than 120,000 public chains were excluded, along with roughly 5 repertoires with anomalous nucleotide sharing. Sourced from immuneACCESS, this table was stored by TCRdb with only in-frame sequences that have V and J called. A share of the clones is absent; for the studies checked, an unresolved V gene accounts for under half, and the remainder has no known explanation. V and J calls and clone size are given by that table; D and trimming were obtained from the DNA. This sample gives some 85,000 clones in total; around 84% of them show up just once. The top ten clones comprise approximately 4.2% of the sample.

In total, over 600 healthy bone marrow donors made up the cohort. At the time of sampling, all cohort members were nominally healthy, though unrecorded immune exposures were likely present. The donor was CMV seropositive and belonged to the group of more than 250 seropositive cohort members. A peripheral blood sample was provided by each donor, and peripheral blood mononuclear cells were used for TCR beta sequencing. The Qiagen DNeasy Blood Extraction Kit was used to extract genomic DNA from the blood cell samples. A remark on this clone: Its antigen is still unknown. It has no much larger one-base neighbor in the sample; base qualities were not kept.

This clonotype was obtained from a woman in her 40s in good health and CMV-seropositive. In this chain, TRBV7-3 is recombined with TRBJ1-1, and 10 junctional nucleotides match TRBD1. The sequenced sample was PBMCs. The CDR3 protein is CASSLKLGQGFEAFF. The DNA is TGTGCCAGCAGCTTAAAACTGGGACAGGGGTTTGAAGCTTTCTTT.